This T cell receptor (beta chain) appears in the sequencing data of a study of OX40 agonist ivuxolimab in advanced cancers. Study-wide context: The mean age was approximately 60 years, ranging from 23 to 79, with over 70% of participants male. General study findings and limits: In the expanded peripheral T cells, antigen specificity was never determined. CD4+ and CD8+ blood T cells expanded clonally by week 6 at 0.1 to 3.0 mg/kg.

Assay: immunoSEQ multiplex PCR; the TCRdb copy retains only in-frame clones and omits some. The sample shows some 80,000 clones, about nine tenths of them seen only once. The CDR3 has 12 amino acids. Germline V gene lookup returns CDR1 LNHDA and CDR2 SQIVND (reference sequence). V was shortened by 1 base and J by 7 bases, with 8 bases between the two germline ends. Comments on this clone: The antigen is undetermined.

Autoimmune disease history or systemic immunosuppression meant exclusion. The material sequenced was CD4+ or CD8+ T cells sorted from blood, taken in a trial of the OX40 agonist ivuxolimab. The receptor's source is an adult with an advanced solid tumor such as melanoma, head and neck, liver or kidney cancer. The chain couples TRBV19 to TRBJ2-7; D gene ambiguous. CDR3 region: CASSIVGREQYF. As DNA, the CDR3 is TGTGCCAGTAGTATAGTAGGAAGGGAGCAGTACTTC. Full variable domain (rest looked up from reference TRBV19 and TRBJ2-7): DGGITQSPKYLFRKEGQNVTLSCEQNLNHDAMYWYRQDPGQGLRLIYYSQIVNDFQKGDIAEGYSVSREKKESFPLTVTSAQKNPTAFYLCASSIVGREQYFGPGTRLTVT.